This T cell receptor (beta chain) comes out of a study of blood T cell repertoires in COVID-19 (dated by TCRdb to 2020 to 2021). Describing the broader study: Samples covering the acute and convalescent phases of COVID-19 were provided by collaborators in the United States, Italy and Spain. The prospective study material was composed of cDNA or gDNA derived from T cells, B-cell-depleted T cells, or PBMCs. Deeply sampled blood TCRbeta repertoires from subjects exposed to, actively infected with, or recovered from COVID-19 were included in the dataset. A freely available public database, intended as a resource for researchers studying the immune response to SARS-CoV-2, is where the repertoires were released. Samples came from the ongoing ImmuneRACE study (first 160 participants) plus 1,254 subjects from 6 global collaborators. A de-identified subject ID, COVID-19 status, age in years and sex were almost always included in the sample metadata. Where available, HLA class I and class II types were taken from metadata supplied by the sample provider and were not determined by assay-based typing.

CDR1 and CDR2, looked up from the germline V gene (reference sequence), are LGHDT and YNNKEL. The CDR3, from cysteine to phenylalanine, totals 17 residues. Only the CDR3 region is kept as DNA, spanning 51 bases read in frame from base 1. V is pared back by 3 bases and J by 2 bases, with 19 bases lying between the germline termini. Turning to this clone: Its antigen specificity is not known. No much larger clone is present one base from it, and per-base qualities are unavailable.

Study-wide findings and limitations: The amount of clinical and demographic metadata varied by source and participant and was provided uncurated.

TCRbeta CDR3 regions were amplified from genomic DNA by means of the immunoSEQ Assay, a bias-controlled multiplex PCR. The published analysis was carried out like this. Nucleated cell counts per sample were estimated from amplification of reference gene primers within the assay. Sequence reads were collapsed and filtered to measure the absolute abundance of every unique TCRbeta CDR3 rearrangement. For each sample, productive Simpson clonality was calculated as the square root of Simpson's diversity index across productive rearrangements. TCRdb stores this immuneACCESS table with in-frame sequences only. Part of the clones is absent; in the studies checked, under half of the shortfall reflects unresolved V genes, and no reason is known for the rest. D and trimming were read from the DNA, whereas the V and J calls and clone size are those reported in that table. The sample table contains 110,000 to 150,000 clones; only one count was recorded for about 85% of them. The ten largest clones represent roughly 6.2% of the sample.

In the prospective study, participants were roughly 18 to 89 years old, resided in 24 geographic areas of the United States, and were enrolled through a virtual design. In the prospective study, participants were assigned to cohorts based on the clinical history participants reported in a screening survey and a study questionnaire. ImmuneRACE Cohort 3 recovered participants were defined by two consecutive negative NP/OP PCR tests, healthcare professional clearance, or symptom resolution. Each participant in the prospective study had whole blood, serum and a nasopharyngeal or oropharyngeal swab collected by mobile phlebotomists. Prospective study participants could optionally give additional blood draws and questionnaires over an approximately 2-month period. Blood samples from the prospective study were shipped frozen or at room temperature prior to DNA extraction.

Input material: PBMCs or T cells enriched from blood (not recorded which). The V and J segments used are TRBV3-1 (or the pseudogene TRBV3-2) and TRBJ1-2, with TRBD1 perhaps the D gene, on 6 matching bases. The origin of this receptor is a woman between 40 and 50 years old who had recovered from COVID-19. The nucleotide sequence reads TGTGCCAGCAGCCATCTTAAGGGGGATCCGGGAAACTATGGCTACACCTTC. Translated, it reads CASSHLKGDPGNYGYTF.